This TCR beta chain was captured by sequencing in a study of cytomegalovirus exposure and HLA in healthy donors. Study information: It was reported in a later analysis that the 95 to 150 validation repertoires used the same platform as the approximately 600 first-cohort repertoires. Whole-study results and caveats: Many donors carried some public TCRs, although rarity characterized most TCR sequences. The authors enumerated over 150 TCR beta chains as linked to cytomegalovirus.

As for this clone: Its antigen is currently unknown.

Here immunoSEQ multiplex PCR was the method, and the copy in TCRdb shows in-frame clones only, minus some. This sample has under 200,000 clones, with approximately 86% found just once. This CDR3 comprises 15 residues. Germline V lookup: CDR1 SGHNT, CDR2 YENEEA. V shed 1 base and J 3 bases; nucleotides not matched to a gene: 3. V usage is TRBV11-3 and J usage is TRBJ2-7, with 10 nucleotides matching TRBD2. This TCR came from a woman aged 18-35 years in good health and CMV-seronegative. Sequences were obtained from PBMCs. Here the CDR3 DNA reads TGTGCCAGCAGCTTAGCTAGCGGGAGAAACTACGAGCAGTACTTC. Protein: CASSLASGRNYEQYF.